Below are 11 T cell receptor beta chains sequenced from a single sample in a study of cytomegalovirus exposure and HLA in healthy donors. The PCR ran on 60 Vbeta and 13 Jbeta primers. Sequencing was performed with immunoSEQ multiplex PCR; in TCRdb, only in-frame clones are kept and a portion is missing. This sample yields some 170,000 clones, of which roughly four fifths are seen a single time; 1.3% to 1.5% belongs to the top ten. Material: PBMCs. Source of these receptors: a man aged 55-75 years in good health and CMV-seronegative.

The J gene is TRBJ1-2, the V gene TRBV5-1; D not certain. V dropped 2 bases and J dropped 2 bases, with 7 bases sitting between them. The V gene's germline CDR1 is SGHRS and CDR2 YFSETQ. The CDR3 length is 13 residues. CDR3 in amino acids: CASSFTENYGYTF. The CDR3 DNA reads as TGCGCCAGCAGCTTCACAGAGAACTATGGCTACACCTTC.

This clone was observed a few times. J is TRBJ1-2 and V is TRBV7-2; D perhaps matches TRBD1 (5 bases). The germline V gene has CDR1 SGHTA and CDR2 FQGNSA. With 5 bases removed from V and 5 bases from J, the gap between germline ends came to 9 bases. There are 12 residues in the CDR3. CDR3 amino acids: CASSMGLYGYTF. The DNA of the CDR3 is TGTGCCAGCAGCATGGGACTTTATGGCTACACCTTC.

This chain links TRBV7-2 with TRBJ1-6; TRBD1 aligns across 8 bases. The germline CDR1 and CDR2 sequences are SGHTA and FQGNSA. Unmatched junction bases numbered 5, after V lost 5 bases and J lost 5 bases. The CDR3 runs to 15 residues. The CDR3 loop reads CASSLHRGDNSPLHF. CDR3 sequence (DNA): TGTGCCAGCAGCCTCCACAGGGGGGATAATTCACCCCTCCACTTT.

V usage is TRBV11-2 and J usage is TRBJ2-7, with D maybe TRBD2 (6 bases). V dropped 5 bases and J dropped 6 bases, with 14 bases sitting between them. This CDR3 comprises 13 residues. CDR1 is SGHAT, CDR2 FQNNGV, per germline. The CDR3 loop reads CASSPRERFEQYF. Here the CDR3 DNA reads TGTGCCAGCAGCCCCCGGGAGAGGTTCGAGCAGTACTTC.

This chain's CDR3 is CASSLGTSEQYF. CDR3 coding DNA: TGTGCCAGCAGCTTAGGGACTAGCGAGCAGTACTTC. The chain joins TRBV7-6 to TRBJ2-7; the match to TRBD2 covers 7 bases. In germline, CDR1 is SGHVS, CDR2 FNYEAQ. The CDR3 contains 12 residues. J was trimmed by 6 bases and V by 1 base; bases with no gene match: 0.

V gene TRBV5-4 combines with J gene TRBJ2-1, with TRBD2 matching over 7 bases. Trimming took 3 bases from V and 8 from J; bases not matched to a gene: 14. This CDR3 has 16 amino acids. Germline CDR1 is SGHNT and CDR2 is YYREEE (reference sequence). The CDR3 DNA reads as TGTGCCAGCAGCTCGTCCTCTAGCACCCGGGGGGATGAGCAGTTCTTC. Translating gives CASSSSSSTRGDEQFF.

This chain links TRBV5-1 with TRBJ2-2; no firm D call. Germline V gene sequence: CDR1 SGHRS, CDR2 YFSETQ. The V end lost 6 bases, the J end lost 3 bases, and 18 bases lay between the germline ends. The length of the CDR3 is 16 residues. The DNA of the CDR3 is TGCGCCAGCAAGCCTAAAGGAGCCTCCTACACCGGGGAGCTGTTTTTT. Its protein product is CASKPKGASYTGELFF.

The chain employs TRBV5-1 and TRBJ2-7, with 9 bases aligning to TRBD2. The V and J ends lost 5 bases and 3 bases, in that order; junction bases with no gene match: 6. Germline CDR1 and CDR2: SGHRS and YFSETQ. The CDR3 runs to 14 residues. The CDR3, as DNA: TGCGCCAGCAGGTCGGCGGGAGGGAACTACGAGCAGTACTTC. Encoded protein: CASRSAGGNYEQYF.

V and J are TRBV5-1 and TRBJ1-1; D gene unclear. Between the trimmed V and J ends, which lost 4 bases and 0 bases, there was a span of 19 bases. Germline V gene lookup returns CDR1 SGHRS and CDR2 YFSETQ. CDR3 length: 17 amino acids. CDR3 in amino acids: CASSPYPREFMNTEAFF. Written as DNA, the CDR3 is TGCGCCAGCAGCCCTTACCCTAGGGAGTTCATGAACACTGAAGCTTTCTTT.

The chain couples TRBV18 to TRBJ1-2; D uncertain. The length of the CDR3 is 11 residues. Trimming shortened V by 3 bases and J by 8 bases, and 7 bases separated the two germline ends. Germline lookup yields CDR1 KGHSH and CDR2 LQKENI. CDR3 in amino acids: CASSPQEGYTF. The DNA of the CDR3 is TGTGCCAGCTCACCGCAGGAAGGCTACACCTTC.

The V and J genes are TRBV27 and TRBJ2-5; 9 positions agree with TRBD2. V lost 3 bases to trimming and J lost 5 bases; unmatched junction nucleotides: 4. CDR1 is MNHEY, CDR2 SMNVEV, per germline (reference sequence). The CDR3 contains 14 residues. The CDR3 nucleotides are TGTGCCAGCAGTTTCGGTCTAGCGGGGGAGACCCAGTACTTC. Protein: CASSFGLAGETQYF.